The subject of this entry is one T cell receptor beta chain. The antigen is unknown. This sample was taken from a study of T cell responses to AZD1222 COVID-19 vaccine. Repertoires were generated with immunoSEQ multiplex PCR, while TCRdb's copy carries only in-frame clones and drops some. Among fewer than 200,000 clones listed, approximately 90% were seen once. Overall study findings and caveats: Most donors were white British and more were female, and clonal diversity was possibly underestimated. Baseline seropositives among AZD1222 recipients totaled only five to seven. Spike-specific TCR breadth rose after two AZD1222 doses, and depth rose as well.

V was shortened by 4 bases and J by 0 bases, with 5 bases between the two germline ends. This CDR3 contains 13 residues. Per the germline V gene, CDR1 is SGDLS and CDR2 is YYNGEE. The V gene is TRBV9, the J gene TRBJ2-1; D gene uncertain. The material sequenced was peripheral blood, taken 28 days after the second dose of the MenACWY control vaccine. The source of this sequence is an adult who received the MenACWY meningococcal vaccine as a control. The CDR3 here is CASSQSSYNEQFF. The CDR3, as DNA: TGTGCCAGCAGCCAAAGCTCCTACAATGAGCAGTTCTTC.